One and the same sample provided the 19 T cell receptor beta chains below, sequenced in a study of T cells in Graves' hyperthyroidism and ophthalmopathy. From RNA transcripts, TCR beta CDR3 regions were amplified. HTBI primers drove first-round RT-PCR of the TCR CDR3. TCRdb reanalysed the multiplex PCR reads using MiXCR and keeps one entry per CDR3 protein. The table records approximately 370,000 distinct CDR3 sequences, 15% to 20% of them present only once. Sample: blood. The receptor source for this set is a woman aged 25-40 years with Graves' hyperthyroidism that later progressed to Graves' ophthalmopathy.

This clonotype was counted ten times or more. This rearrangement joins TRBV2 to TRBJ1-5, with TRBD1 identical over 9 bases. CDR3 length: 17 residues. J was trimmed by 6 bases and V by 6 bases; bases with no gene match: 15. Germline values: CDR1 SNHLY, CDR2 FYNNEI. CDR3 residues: CASSVRGQGILFQPQHF. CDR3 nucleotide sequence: TGTGCCAGCAGCGTACGAGGACAGGGGATCTTATTTCAGCCCCAGCATTTT.

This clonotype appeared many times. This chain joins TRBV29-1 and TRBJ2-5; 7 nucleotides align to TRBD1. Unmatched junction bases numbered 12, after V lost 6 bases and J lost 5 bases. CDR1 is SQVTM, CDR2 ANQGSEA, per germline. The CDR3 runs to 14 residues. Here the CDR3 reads CSVDSGTRGETQYF. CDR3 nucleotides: TGCAGCGTGGATTCCGGGACCAGGGGGGAGACCCAGTACTTC. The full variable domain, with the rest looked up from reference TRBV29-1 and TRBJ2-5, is SAVISQKPSRDICQRGTSLTIQCQVDSQVTMMFWYRQQPGQSLTLIATANQGSEATYESGFVIDKFPISRPNLTFSTLTVSNMSPEDSSIYLCSVDSGTRGETQYFGPGTRLLVL.

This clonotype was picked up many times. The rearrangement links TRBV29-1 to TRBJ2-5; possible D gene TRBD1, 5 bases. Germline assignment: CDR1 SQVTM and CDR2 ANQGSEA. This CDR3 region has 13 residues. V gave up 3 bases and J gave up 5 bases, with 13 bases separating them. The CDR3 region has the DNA TGCAGCGTTGATACAGGAACGAAGGAGACCCAGTACTTC. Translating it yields CSVDTGTKETQYF.

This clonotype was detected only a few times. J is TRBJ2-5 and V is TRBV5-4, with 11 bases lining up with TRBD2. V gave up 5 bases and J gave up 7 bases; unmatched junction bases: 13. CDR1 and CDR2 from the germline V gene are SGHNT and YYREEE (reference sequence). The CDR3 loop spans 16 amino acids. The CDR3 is CASSSGRAGIFGTQYF. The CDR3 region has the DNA TGTGCCAGCAGTAGCGGGAGGGCCGGGATATTTGGGACCCAGTACTTC.

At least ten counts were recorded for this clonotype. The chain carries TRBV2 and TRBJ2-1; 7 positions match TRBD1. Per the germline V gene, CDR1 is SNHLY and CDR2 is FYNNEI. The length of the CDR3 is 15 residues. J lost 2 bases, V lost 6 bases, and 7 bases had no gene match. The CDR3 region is CASREIQGAYNEQFF. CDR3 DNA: TGTGCCAGCAGGGAGATCCAGGGGGCCTACAATGAGCAGTTCTTC.

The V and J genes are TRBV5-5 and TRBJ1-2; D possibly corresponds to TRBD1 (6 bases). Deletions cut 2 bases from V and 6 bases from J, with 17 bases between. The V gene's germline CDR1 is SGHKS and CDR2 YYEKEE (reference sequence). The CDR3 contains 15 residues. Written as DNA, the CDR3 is TGTGCCAGCAGCTTCGCACAGGGAAAGGTTGATGGCTACACCTTC. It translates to CASSFAQGKVDGYTF.

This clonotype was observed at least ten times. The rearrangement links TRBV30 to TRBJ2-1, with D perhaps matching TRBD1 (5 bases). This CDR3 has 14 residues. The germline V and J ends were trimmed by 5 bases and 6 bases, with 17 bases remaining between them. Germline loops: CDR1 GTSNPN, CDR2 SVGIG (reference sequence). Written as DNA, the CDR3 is TGTGCCTGGGTTGACGGACAAACCAGCAATGAGCAGTTCTTC. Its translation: CAWVDGQTSNEQFF.

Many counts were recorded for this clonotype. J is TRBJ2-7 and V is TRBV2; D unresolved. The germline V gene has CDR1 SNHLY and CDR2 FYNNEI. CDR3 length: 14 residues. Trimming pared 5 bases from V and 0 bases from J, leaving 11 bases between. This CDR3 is CASSSIFSSYEQYF. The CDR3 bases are TGTGCCAGCAGTAGCATCTTCAGCTCCTACGAGCAGTACTTC.

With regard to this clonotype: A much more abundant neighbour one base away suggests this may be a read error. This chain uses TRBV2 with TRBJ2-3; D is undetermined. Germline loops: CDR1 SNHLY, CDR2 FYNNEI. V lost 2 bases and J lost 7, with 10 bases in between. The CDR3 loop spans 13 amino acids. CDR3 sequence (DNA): TGTGCCAGCAGTGAATTGTGGGATCATACGCAGTATTTT. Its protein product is CASSELWDHTQYF.

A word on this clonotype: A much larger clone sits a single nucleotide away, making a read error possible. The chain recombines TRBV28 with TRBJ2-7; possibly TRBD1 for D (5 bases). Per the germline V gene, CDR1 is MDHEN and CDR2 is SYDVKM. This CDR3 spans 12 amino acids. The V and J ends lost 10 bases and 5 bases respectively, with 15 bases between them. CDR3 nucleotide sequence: TGTGCCACTCTTGACAGTCTCCACGAGCAGTACTTC. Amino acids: CATLDSLHEQYF. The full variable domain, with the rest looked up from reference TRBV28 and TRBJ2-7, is DVKVTQSSRYLVKRTGEKVFLECVQDMDHENMFWYRQDPGLGLRLIYFSYDVKMKEKGDIPEGYSVSREKKERFSLILESASTNQTSMYLCATLDSLHEQYFGPGTRLTVT.

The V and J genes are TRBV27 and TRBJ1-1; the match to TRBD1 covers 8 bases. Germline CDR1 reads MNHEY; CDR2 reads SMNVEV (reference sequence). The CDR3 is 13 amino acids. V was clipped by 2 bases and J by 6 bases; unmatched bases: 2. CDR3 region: CASSLIRGPEAFF. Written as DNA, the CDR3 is TGTGCCAGCAGTTTAATCAGGGGGCCTGAAGCTTTCTTT.

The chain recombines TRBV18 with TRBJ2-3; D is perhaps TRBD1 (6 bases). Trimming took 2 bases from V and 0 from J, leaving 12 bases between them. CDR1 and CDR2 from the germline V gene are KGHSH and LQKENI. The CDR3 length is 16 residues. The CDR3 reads CASSPLQGSSTDTQYF. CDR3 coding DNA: TGTGCCAGCTCACCATTACAGGGTTCGAGCACAGATACGCAGTATTTT. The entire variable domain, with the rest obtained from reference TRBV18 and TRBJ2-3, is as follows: NAGVMQNPRHLVRRRGQEARLRCSPMKGHSHVYWYRQLPEEGLKFMVYLQKENIIDESGMPKERFSAEFPKEGPSILRIQQVVRGDSAAYFCASSPLQGSSTDTQYFGPGTRLTVL.

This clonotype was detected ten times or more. The CDR3 DNA reads TGTGCCAGCAGCTTTTCTAGCGGGGAAGAGACCCAGTACTTC. Protein sequence: CASSFSSGEETQYF. V gene TRBV5-4 combines with J gene TRBJ2-5; 9 bases fit TRBD2. Germline values: CDR1 SGHNT, CDR2 YYREEE (reference sequence). J lost 3 bases, V lost 2 bases, and 2 bases had no gene match. The CDR3 is 14 residues long.

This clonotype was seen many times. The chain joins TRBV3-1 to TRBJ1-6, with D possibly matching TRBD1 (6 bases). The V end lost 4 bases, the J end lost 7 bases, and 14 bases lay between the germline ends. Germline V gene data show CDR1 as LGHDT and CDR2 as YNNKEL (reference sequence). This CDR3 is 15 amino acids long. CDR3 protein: CASSREGVLNSPLHF. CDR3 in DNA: TGTGCCAGCAGCCGCGAGGGGGTTCTGAATTCACCCCTCCACTTT.

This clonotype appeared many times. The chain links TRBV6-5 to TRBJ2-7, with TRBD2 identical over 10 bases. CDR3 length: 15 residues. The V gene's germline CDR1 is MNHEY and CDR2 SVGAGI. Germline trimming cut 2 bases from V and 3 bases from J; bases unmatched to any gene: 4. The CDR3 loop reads CASSYERTSGYEQYF. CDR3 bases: TGTGCCAGCAGTTACGAGAGGACTAGCGGCTACGAGCAGTACTTC.

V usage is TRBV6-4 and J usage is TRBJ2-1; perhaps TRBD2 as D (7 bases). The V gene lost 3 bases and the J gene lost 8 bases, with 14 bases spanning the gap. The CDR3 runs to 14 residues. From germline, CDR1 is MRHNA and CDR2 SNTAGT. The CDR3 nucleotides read TGTGCCAGCAGTGAATCGGGGGGCCCCCATGAGCAGTTCTTC. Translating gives CASSESGGPHEQFF.

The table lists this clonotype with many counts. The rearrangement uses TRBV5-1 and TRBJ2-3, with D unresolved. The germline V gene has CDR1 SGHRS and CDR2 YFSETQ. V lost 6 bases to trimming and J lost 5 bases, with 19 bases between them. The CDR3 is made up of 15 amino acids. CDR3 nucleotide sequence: TGCGCCAGCACGACCGGATTCGGGCTCCTAGATACGCAGTATTTT. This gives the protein CASTTGFGLLDTQYF.

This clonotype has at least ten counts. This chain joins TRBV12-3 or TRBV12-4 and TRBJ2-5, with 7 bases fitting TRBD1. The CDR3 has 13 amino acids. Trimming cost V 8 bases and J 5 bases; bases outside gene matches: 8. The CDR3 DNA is TGTGCCAGCCGGGACAGCCTCCAGGAGACCCAGTACTTC. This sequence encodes CASRDSLQETQYF.

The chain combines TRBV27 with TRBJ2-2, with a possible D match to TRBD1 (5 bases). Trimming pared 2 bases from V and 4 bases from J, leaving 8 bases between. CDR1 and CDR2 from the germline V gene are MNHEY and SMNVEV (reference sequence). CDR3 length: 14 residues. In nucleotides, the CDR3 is TGTGCCAGCAGTTTAGGGGCAGCCACCGGGGAGCTGTTTTTT. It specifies CASSLGAATGELFF.